This TCR beta chain originates from a study of cytomegalovirus exposure and HLA in healthy donors (dated by TCRdb to about 2017). Background on the whole study: According to an earlier analysis of a few hundred of the donors, 200 million or so T cells yielded 120 million or so unique TCR beta sequences and around 280 Gb of sequence data. The study combined high-throughput TCR immunosequencing, statistical association of individual TCRs with disease status, and machine learning to predict cytomegalovirus infection status. In a later genetic analysis, genome-wide SNP genotypes for about 55% of the roughly 670 donors were used, and that subset was treated as a discovery cohort. The number of typed donors differed by locus: about 629-630 for A, B, C, DRB1 and DQB1; some 500 for DQA1; 600 to 610 for DPA1; and 400 to 480 for DPB1. The later analysis used no new phenotypic data to find candidate immune exposures, relying instead on TCR beta sequences and their occurrence across donors. An early release that covered about 600 HLA-typed donors contained approximately 300 gigabases of sequencing data and approximately 85 million unique TCR sequences. The T cell repertoires of some 670 subjects were profiled by immunosequencing and related to cytomegalovirus serostatus. Because of strong linkage in the cohort, roughly five DR-DQ haplotypes were treated as single units for association and clustering. The genetic ancestry cluster associated with self-reported Caucasian donors included 81% of the roughly 400 genotyped donors. Donor age, sex, ethnicity and CMV serostatus were collected together with the repertoire data. Across about 380 genotyped donors of the cohort, an average of roughly 250,000 unique TCR beta nucleotide sequences per donor were sequenced, and about a sixth of those sequences were non-productive. All discovery cohort repertoires had been generated using a single sequencing platform. The study was designed to test whether signatures of past pathogen exposure could be identified by cataloging public T cell receptors. Class I and class II HLA loci were covered by the typing at four-digit resolution. An earlier analysis of fewer than 750 of the donors used high-throughput TCR beta sequencing to judge whether each TCR beta V gene segment behaved as functional or pseudogenic. Along with the approximately 700-subject first cohort, a separate validation cohort of over a hundred different subjects was used. A later analysis re-analyzed previously published TCR beta repertoires from roughly 600 donors and added high-resolution HLA genotyping to study TCR occurrence patterns. The full study reports these points: The study gave a list of around 170 TCR beta chains associated with cytomegalovirus. Because HLA typing was missing for some donors at each locus, association tests included only the typed subset. Strong co-occurrence of HLA alleles, especially DR and DQ, made assigning TCR associations to individual alleles difficult. Presence/absence analyses assumed roughly uniform sequencing depth across donors, an assumption that may not hold. In a later analysis, TCR association rates were found to vary across HLA loci, with the most associated TCRs seen for DRB1 alleles and the fewest for HLA-C alleles. A later analysis found that HLA-associated TCR beta chains were more clonally expanded and had lower generation probabilities than equally common non-associated chains. In a later analysis, most CMV-associated TCR beta chains were found to appear HLA-restricted, with HLA associations seemingly driven largely by CMV exposure. A later genetic analysis reported fewer N-insertions in productive TCRs among donors in an Asian-associated ancestry cluster than the roughly 670-donor mean. In both the original and validation cohorts, the classifier was reported to diagnose cytomegalovirus status with high specificity and sensitivity. In a later analysis, about 17,000 TCR beta sequences were associated with specific HLA alleles at a false discovery rate of 0.05. A later analysis reported that several top co-occurrence clusters appeared linked to parvovirus B19, influenza, CMV and Epstein-Barr virus. Across donors, most TCR sequences were observed very rarely, whereas some public TCRs were present in many individuals. Because counts were too low, fewer than 20 rarely observed V segments, including chromosome 9 orphons, were excluded from the earlier analysis of around 590 of the donors. The cohort was sequenced for TCR beta chains only, and without alpha or paired-chain data the features that could be detected were limited. In vitro tests confirmed that a few of the cytomegalovirus-associated TCR beta chains recognize cytomegalovirus antigens. Broadly in line with IMGT annotations, most TCR beta V segments showed up in productive rearrangements about 87% or about 30% of the time in an earlier analysis of a few hundred of the donors. A further reported finding was that TCR beta sequences accurately predicted the HLA-A and HLA-B alleles for most subjects in the first cohort. According to the authors, the approach could potentially be generalized to other disease states and immunological phenotypes. In a later genetic analysis, a missense DCLRE1C variant was associated with V-gene and J-gene trimming of TCR beta chains, and the association was replicated in an independent cohort. Correlated functional status among segregating V segments might reflect linkage disequilibrium, but an unknown experimental factor could not be ruled out. For the cohort, immune exposure information was limited to CMV serostatus. A group of highly shared sequence variants was considered likely to be a technical artifact of the sequencing pipeline.

Regarding this clone: There is no known antigen for this receptor. The input lacks base qualities; no much larger clone sits a single base away.

Preparation of the library involved the immunoSEQ multiplex PCR assay. A mixture of 60 forward primers for TCR Vbeta segments and 13 reverse primers for TCR Jbeta segments was used in the multiplex PCR. A multiplex PCR assay on genomic DNA amplified the CDR3 region of rearranged TCR beta genes. The Illumina HiSeq System was used to sequence the amplified TCR beta libraries as 87-base-pair reads. The authors' analysis ran thus. A later analysis counted approximately 84 million unique TCR beta chains across the 670 or so repertoires, and 10 million to 11 million of these chains were shared by at least two donors. Raw reads were error-corrected and collapsed into unique sequences by a nearest-neighbor algorithm in which closely related sequences were merged to remove PCR and sequencing errors. CDR3 sequences were aligned to IMGT reference sequences to assign V, D and J gene segments. For a sequence to be retained, a match of at least six nucleotides was required to both a V gene segment and a J gene segment. A rearrangement was called productive if the CDR3 had no stop codons and remained in frame with V and J, and every other rearrangement was called non-productive. CDR3 was defined according to IMGT convention as the region running from the second conserved V-encoded cysteine to the conserved J-encoded phenylalanine. Sequences without an unambiguous match to a single V gene segment were excluded from the earlier analysis of almost 600 of the donors. In an earlier analysis of approximately 560 of the donors, a V segment was called functional when productive rearrangements were above 56.7%, and segregating when the standard deviation between donors exceeded 5%. To diagnose cytomegalovirus status from the catalog of TCR beta chain sequences, a statistical classification framework was built. In a later analysis, TCR nucleotide sequences were compared against IMGT/GENE-DB human TR gene sequences so that V and J genes could be assigned. Using the TCRdist pipeline, a later analysis assigned CDR3 sequences along with most-parsimonious VDJ recombination scenarios. In a later analysis, each TCR beta chain was defined by its CDR3 amino acid sequence together with its V-gene family, and reads lacking a unique V-gene family were excluded. A later analysis removed 550 to 700 highly shared, low-generation-probability nucleotide sequences to deal with suspected cross-contamination and a sequencing artifact. In a later analysis, a clonal expansion index was calculated for each public chain from normalized within-repertoire ranks of inferred template counts. In a later analysis, generation probabilities were computed with a VDJ recombination model fitted to out-of-frame rearrangements, and the resulting probabilities were checked against IGoR. A later analysis scored TCR-TCR, TCR-HLA and TCR-CMV co-occurrence with hypergeometric tests, applying a repertoire-size bias correction to TCR pairs. In a later analysis, false discovery rates were estimated by permuting HLA or CMV assignments 20 times. In a later analysis, co-occurring TCRs were grouped with DBSCAN, and TCRdist sequence similarity was added when clustering was performed within HLA-allele-positive subsets. Co-occurrence clustering excluded repertoires with fewer than 30,000 or more than 120,000 public chains, plus five with anomalous nucleotide sharing. The immuneACCESS repertoire file appears here via TCRdb, limited to in-frame rearrangements. These files lack a portion of the clones; in checked studies, under half of the deficit traces to unresolved V genes, and the cause of the others is not known. V and J calls and clone size come straight from that table; D and trimming were deduced from the DNA. For this sample the table gives about 89,000 clones, of which about 75% were detected only once. The top ten clonotypes cover roughly a tenth of the sample.

The cohort consisted of 666 healthy bone marrow donors. At the time of sampling, every cohort member was nominally healthy, though immune exposures that went unrecorded were likely present. The donor was CMV seropositive and belonged to the group of more than 250 seropositive cohort members. Every donor gave a peripheral blood sample, and the peripheral blood mononuclear cells from that sample were used for TCR beta sequencing. The Qiagen DNeasy Blood Extraction Kit was used to extract genomic DNA from the blood cell samples. The sequenced sample consisted of PBMCs. The sequence derives from a young man in good health and CMV-seropositive.

In nucleotides, the sequence is TGTGCCAGCAGTCGTAACTATGGGACAGGGAAAGAGACCCAGTACTTC. Translated, it gives CASSRNYGTGKETQYF. The chain was built from TRBV7-6 and TRBJ2-5; 9 middle bases align to TRBD1. CDR1 and CDR2, per the germline V gene, are SGHVS and FNYEAQ. The CDR3 starts with the cysteine, ends with the phenylalanine, and has 16 residues. Only CDR3 DNA is held: 48 bases, read in frame from base 1. V is cut back by 6 bases and J by 3 bases, with 11 bases in the junction unmatched. The variable domain in full, with residues beyond the CDR3 obtained from the reference TRBV7-6 and TRBJ2-5 genes, is GAGVSQSPRYKVTKRGQDVALRCDPISGHVSLYWYRQALGQGPEFLTYFNYEAQQDKSGLPNDRFSAERPEGSISTLTIQRTEQRDSAMYRCASSRNYGTGKETQYFGPGTRLLVL.